A single sample gave rise to the 8 T cell receptor beta chains below, sequenced in a study of blood T cell repertoires in COVID-19. TCRdb's table, derived via immunoSEQ multiplex PCR, lists solely in-frame clones and lacks some. Seen here are roughly 100,000 clones, approximately 84% observed once, and the top ten hold 9.5% to 10%. The sequenced sample consisted of peripheral blood. The source is a man aged 35-49 years with active or convalescent COVID-19.

V gene TRBV6-6 combines with J gene TRBJ2-3, with 10 bases lining up with TRBD1. The germline gives CDR1 MNHNY, CDR2 SVGAGI (reference sequence). The CDR3 is made up of 16 amino acids. Losses at the gene ends were 6 bases for V and 10 bases for J; bases not matched to a gene: 16. The CDR3 DNA is TGTGCCAGCAGCAAGGAGACAGGGGGCGAGGCCGGGGCGCAGTATTTT. The encoded protein is CASSKETGGEAGAQYF.

The V call is TRBV3-1 (or the pseudogene TRBV3-2), the J call TRBJ2-1; D is unresolved. V was trimmed by 5 bases and J by 0 bases, leaving 11 bases between them. Germline assignment: CDR1 LGHDT and CDR2 YNNKEL (reference sequence). This CDR3 has 15 residues. The chain's CDR3 is CASSKRLSSYNEQFF. As DNA, the CDR3 is TGTGCCAGCAGCAAAAGACTTAGCTCCTACAATGAGCAGTTCTTC.

The count of this clone is one. This chain joins TRBV9 and TRBJ2-5; D may be TRBD2 (7 bases). Deletions cut 2 bases from V and 4 bases from J, with 12 bases between. CDR1 and CDR2 from the germline V gene are SGDLS and YYNGEE. This CDR3 has 14 residues. The CDR3 loop reads CASSVYREGETQYF. The CDR3 nucleotides read TGTGCCAGCAGCGTCTACAGGGAGGGAGAGACCCAGTACTTC.

J is TRBJ2-7 and V is TRBV12-3 or TRBV12-4, with 7 nucleotides matching TRBD1. The ends lost 6 bases at V and 5 bases at J; junction bases unmatched: 7. The CDR3 loop spans 13 amino acids. The CDR3 sequence is CASSIQGNHEQYF. The CDR3 DNA is TGTGCCAGCAGCATACAGGGGAACCACGAGCAGTACTTC.

This chain links TRBV19 with TRBJ1-5, with a tentative D call TRBD1 (6 bases). CDR1 and CDR2 (germline): LNHDA, SQIVND (reference sequence). The CDR3 covers 15 residues. V lost 8 bases to trimming and J lost 9 bases, with 23 bases between them. The DNA of the CDR3 is TGTGCCAGTTTACCACTTTCAGGGGCCAGGGGGCCCCAGCATTTT. It translates to CASLPLSGARGPQHF. The full variable domain, its missing parts supplied by reference TRBV19 and TRBJ1-5, is DGGITQSPKYLFRKEGQNVTLSCEQNLNHDAMYWYRQDPGQGLRLIYYSQIVNDFQKGDIAEGYSVSREKKESFPLTVTSAQKNPTAFYLCASLPLSGARGPQHFGDGTRLSIL.

This rearrangement joins TRBV9 to TRBJ1-1; D gene ambiguous. Germline V CDR1 and CDR2: SGDLS, YYNGEE. The CDR3 is 13 amino acids. The V end lost 3 bases, the J end lost 7 bases, and 13 bases lay between the germline ends. CDR3 in amino acids: CASSARSSGEAFF. CDR3 nucleotides: TGTGCCAGCAGCGCTAGGTCGTCCGGTGAAGCTTTCTTT.

V usage is TRBV18 and J usage is TRBJ1-1; maybe TRBD1 (5 bases). V was cut by 6 bases and J by 6 bases, with 14 bases left in between. Germline loops: CDR1 KGHSH, CDR2 LQKENI. This CDR3 region has 13 residues. In nucleotides, the CDR3 is TGTGCCAGCTCGTCAGGGCCCACGGCTGAAGCTTTCTTT. Translating gives CASSSGPTAEAFF.

This clone was detected a few times. The chain combines TRBV6-1 with TRBJ1-6, with TRBD1 identical over 11 bases. The V gene end was trimmed by 4 bases and the J gene end by 1 base; junction bases not matched to a gene: 6. The CDR3 is 18 amino acids. Germline lookup yields CDR1 MNHNS and CDR2 SASEGT. CDR3 loop: CASSGIGQGASYNSPLHF. The CDR3 coding sequence is TGTGCCAGCAGTGGCATCGGACAGGGGGCATCCTATAATTCACCCCTCCACTTT.